Listed here are 2 T cell receptor beta chains from one sample, sequenced in a study of Ad26.COV2.S vaccination and SARS-CoV-2 variants. Specified treatment: approximately 18 received Ad26.COV2.S at low or high dose, single or two shots; several received placebo; per-sample allocation not given. After the first vaccine or placebo injection, samples were drawn on day 63. TCRdb keeps only in-frame clones here, not all; method: immunoSEQ multiplex PCR. The repertoire consists of about 410,000 clones, with approximately 89% occurring once and the leading ten covering 1.9%. The specimen comprised peripheral blood, sampled in a trial of Ad26.COV2.S vaccine versus placebo. The receptors shown here come from a person aged 18-60 years who received the Ad26.COV2.S COVID-19 vaccine or a placebo.

The chain joins TRBV4-1 to TRBJ2-1, with 7 bases aligning to TRBD1. V dropped 6 bases and J dropped 1; count of bases not matched to a gene: 9. This CDR3 comprises 16 residues. Germline CDR1 and CDR2: MGHRA and YSYEKL. In DNA, the CDR3 is TGCGCCAGCAGGGGAGAGGGGGCGAAGTCCTACAATGAGCAGTTCTTC. Translating it yields CASRGEGAKSYNEQFF.

The chain is built from TRBV5-1 and TRBJ2-7, with TRBD2 matching over 8 bases. The J segment lost 5 bases and the V segment lost 0 bases, leaving 7 bases of the junction unmatched. The CDR3 runs 15 residues. The germline gives CDR1 SGHRS, CDR2 YFSETQ. DNA for the CDR3: TGCGCCAGCAGCTTGGGGCAGCGGGAGAGGGACGAGCAGTACTTC. As protein: CASSLGQRERDEQYF.